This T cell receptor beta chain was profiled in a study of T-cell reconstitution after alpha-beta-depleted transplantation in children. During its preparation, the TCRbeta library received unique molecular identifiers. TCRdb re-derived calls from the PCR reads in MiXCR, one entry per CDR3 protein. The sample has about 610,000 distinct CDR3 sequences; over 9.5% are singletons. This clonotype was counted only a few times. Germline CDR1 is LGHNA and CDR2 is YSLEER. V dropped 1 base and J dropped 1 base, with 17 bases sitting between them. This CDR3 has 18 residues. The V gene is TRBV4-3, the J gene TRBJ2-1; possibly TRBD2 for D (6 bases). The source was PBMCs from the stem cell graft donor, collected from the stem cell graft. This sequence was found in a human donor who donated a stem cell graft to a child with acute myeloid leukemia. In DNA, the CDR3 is TGCGCCAGCAGCCAAGTAATAGGAGGGGTCGCTTCCTACAATGAGCAGTTCTTC. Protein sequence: CASSQVIGGVASYNEQFF.